This paragraph reports one T cell receptor (beta chain). Its antigen target is currently unknown. One base away there is no much larger clone; base qualities are not given. CDR3 length: 20 amino acids, cysteine to phenylalanine. CDR3 DNA is the only sequence kept; it has 60 bases, read in frame from the first base. V is reduced by 1 base and J by 0 bases, leaving a spacing of 19 bases between them. The germline V gene specifies SGHVS as CDR1 and FQNEAQ as CDR2. Library preparation was by the immunoSEQ multiplex PCR assay. For the multiplex PCR, a mixture combining 60 forward primers for TCR Vbeta segments and 13 reverse primers for TCR Jbeta segments was used. A multiplex PCR assay on genomic DNA amplified the CDR3 region of rearranged TCR beta genes. On the Illumina HiSeq System, the amplified TCR beta libraries were sequenced as 87-base-pair reads. The authors processed their data as follows. Across the roughly 670 repertoires, a later analysis counted approximately 83 million unique TCR beta chains, about 10 million of which were shared by at least two donors. To remove PCR and sequencing errors, raw reads were error-corrected and collapsed into unique sequences using a nearest-neighbor algorithm that merged closely related sequences. CDR3 sequences were aligned to IMGT reference sequences to assign V, D and J gene segments. For a sequence to be retained, a match of at least six nucleotides to both a V gene segment and a J gene segment was required. A rearrangement counted as productive if the CDR3 had no stop codons and remained in frame with V and J, and every other rearrangement counted as non-productive. CDR3 was defined by IMGT convention, running from the second conserved V-encoded cysteine to the conserved J-encoded phenylalanine. In an earlier analysis of around 570 of the donors, sequences lacking an unambiguous match to a single V gene segment were excluded. In an earlier analysis of a few hundred of the donors, V segments were called functional above 56.7% productive rearrangements and were called segregating when the between-donor standard deviation exceeded 5%. A statistical classification framework was developed to diagnose cytomegalovirus status using the catalog of TCR beta chain sequences. V and J gene assignment, in a later analysis, came from comparing TCR nucleotide sequences with IMGT/GENE-DB human TR gene sequences. Using the TCRdist pipeline, a later analysis assigned CDR3 sequences along with most-parsimonious VDJ recombination scenarios. A later analysis defined each TCR beta chain by its CDR3 amino acid sequence plus V-gene family, and excluded reads lacking a unique V-gene family. A later analysis removed 592 highly shared, low-generation-probability nucleotide sequences to deal with suspected cross-contamination and a sequencing artifact. In a later analysis, a clonal expansion index was calculated for each public chain from normalized within-repertoire ranks of inferred template counts. A later analysis computed generation probabilities with a VDJ recombination model fitted to out-of-frame rearrangements, and checked the results against IGoR. In a later analysis, TCR-TCR, TCR-HLA and TCR-CMV co-occurrence was scored with hypergeometric tests, and a repertoire-size bias correction was applied to TCR pairs. False discovery rates were estimated in a later analysis by permuting HLA or CMV assignments 20 times. In a later analysis, co-occurring TCRs were grouped with DBSCAN, and TCRdist sequence similarity was added when clustering was performed within HLA-allele-positive subsets. Repertoires with fewer than 30,000 or more than 120,000 public chains were left out of co-occurrence clustering, as were about 5 repertoires with anomalous nucleotide sharing. TCRdb carries this immuneACCESS record with in-frame sequences only. Its versions omit some clonotypes, under half of them owing to an unresolved V gene in the studies checked, with the rest unexplained. Clone size and V and J calls were adopted from that table, with D and trimming inferred from the DNA. Across this sample there are 95,000 to 100,000 clones, with 65% to 75% seen only once. Jointly, the top ten make up about 1.9% of the sample.

The sample belongs to a study of cytomegalovirus exposure and HLA in healthy donors (dated by TCRdb to between 2016 and 2019). Broadly, across the study: According to an earlier analysis of a few hundred of the donors, 150 million to 200 million T cells yielded over 100 million unique TCR beta sequences and about 280 Gb of sequence data. An early release that covered around 590 HLA-typed donors contained around 330 gigabases of sequencing data and 65 million to 100 million unique TCR sequences. Of the 300 to 450 genotyped donors, approximately 81% were placed in the genetic ancestry cluster associated with self-reported Caucasian donors. The study was designed to test whether signatures of past pathogen exposure could be identified by cataloging public T cell receptors. Using immunosequencing, the study profiled T cell repertoires from about 620 subjects and related those repertoires to cytomegalovirus serostatus. Along with the approximately 600-subject first cohort, a separate validation cohort of over 90 different subjects was used. To predict cytomegalovirus infection status, the study brought together high-throughput TCR immunosequencing, statistical association of individual TCRs with disease status, and machine learning. A later analysis re-examined previously published TCR beta repertoires from just over 650 donors and added high-resolution HLA genotyping to investigate patterns of TCR occurrence. In the later analysis, no new phenotypic data were used to find candidate immune exposures; instead, reliance was placed on TCR beta sequences and their occurrence across donors. To decide whether each TCR beta V gene segment behaved as functional or pseudogenic, an earlier analysis of fewer than 750 of the donors relied on high-throughput TCR beta sequencing. Alongside the repertoire data, information on donor age, sex, ethnicity and CMV serostatus was compiled. A later genetic analysis used genome-wide SNP genotypes for about three fifths of the 666 donors, treating that subset as a discovery cohort. Every discovery cohort repertoire had been produced on one sequencing platform. Class I and class II HLA loci were covered by the typing at four-digit resolution. The number of typed donors differed by locus: roughly 629-640 for A, B, C, DRB1 and DQB1; approximately 530 for DQA1; fewer than 610 for DPA1; and about 470 for DPB1. Because of strong linkage in the cohort, roughly five DR-DQ haplotypes were treated as single units for association and clustering. Among several hundred genotyped donors of the cohort, an average of around 250,000 unique TCR beta nucleotide sequences was sequenced per donor, of which about 18% were non-productive. Beyond this particular receptor, the publication reports: According to a later analysis, TCR association rates differed among HLA loci, with DRB1 alleles showing the most associated TCRs and HLA-C alleles showing the fewest. In both the original and validation cohorts, the classifier was reported to diagnose cytomegalovirus status with high specificity and sensitivity. A further reported finding was that TCR beta sequences accurately predicted the HLA-A and HLA-B alleles for most subjects in the first cohort. Compared with equally common non-associated chains, HLA-associated TCR beta chains in a later analysis were more clonally expanded and had lower generation probabilities. A few of the identified cytomegalovirus-associated TCR beta chains were confirmed in vitro to be specific for cytomegalovirus antigens. It was suggested by the authors that the approach could potentially be generalized to other disease states and immunological phenotypes. According to a later analysis, parvovirus B19, influenza, CMV and Epstein-Barr virus appeared linked to several top co-occurrence clusters. While some public TCRs were present in many individuals, most TCR sequences turned up only very rarely across donors. In an earlier analysis of around 600 of the donors, most TCR beta V segments were observed in productive rearrangements about 87% or about 30% of the time, broadly matching IMGT annotations. A cluster of highly shared sequence variants was judged likely to represent a technical artifact of the sequencing pipeline. In a later analysis, most CMV-associated TCR beta chains were found to appear HLA-restricted, with HLA associations seemingly driven largely by CMV exposure. An association between a missense DCLRE1C variant and V-gene and J-gene trimming of TCR beta chains was found in a later genetic analysis and replicated in an independent cohort. At a false discovery rate of 0.05, a later analysis linked about 16,000 TCR beta sequences to specific HLA alleles. CMV serostatus was the only immune exposure information available for the cohort. Because HLA typing was unavailable for some donors at each locus, only the typed subset was used in association tests. When HLA alleles, especially DR and DQ, strongly co-occurred, attributing TCR associations to individual alleles was difficult. Linkage disequilibrium might explain the correlated functional status among segregating V segments, but an unknown experimental factor could not be ruled out. The study listed 150 to 200 TCR beta chains as associated with cytomegalovirus. A later genetic analysis reported fewer N-insertions in productive TCRs among donors in an Asian-associated ancestry cluster than the approximately 670-donor mean. The cohort was sequenced for TCR beta chains only, and without alpha or paired-chain data the features that could be detected were limited. Some IMGT-functional V segments, including TRBV6-2 and TRBV6-3, could not be told apart with the 87-base-pair reads, so those segments were excluded. The earlier analysis of approximately 540 of the donors excluded fewer than 20 rarely observed V segments, including chromosome 9 orphons, because counts were too low. Presence/absence analyses assumed roughly uniform sequencing depth across donors, an assumption that may not hold.

The cohort was made up of several hundred healthy bone marrow donors. At the time of sampling, every cohort member was nominally healthy, though immune exposures that went unrecorded were likely present. The donor was CMV seronegative and belonged to the group of several hundred seronegative cohort members. A peripheral blood sample was collected from each donor, and TCR beta sequencing was performed on peripheral blood mononuclear cells. The Qiagen DNeasy Blood Extraction Kit was used to extract genomic DNA from the blood cell samples. The rearranged chain carries TRBV7-8 and TRBJ2-6; the D segment could be TRBD1, given 5 matching bases. This receptor was taken from a woman between 40 and 50 years old in good health and CMV-seronegative. Sequenced: PBMCs. The CDR3 amino acid sequence is: CASSLERGRQLRSGANVLTF. The DNA reads TGTGCCAGCAGCTTAGAAAGGGGAAGACAGCTCCGCTCTGGGGCCAACGTCCTGACTTTC.